One TCR beta chain is described in this entry. The data are from a study of cytotoxic CD8 clonotypes in ibrutinib-treated CLL. Deep sequencing aimed at 1 in 200,000 to 1 in 1 million T cells' resolution. Sequenced by immunoSEQ multiplex PCR; TCRdb stores in-frame clones only, minus some. The profile shows approximately 92,000 clones, more than 70% of them singletons. The receptor comes from a human donor with chronic lymphocytic leukemia. The input for sequencing was PBMCs, taken after 24 months of ibrutinib treatment.

The CDR3 loop is CAWGDRVRQLGTQYF. The CDR3 DNA is TGTGCCTGGGGCGACAGGGTGCGACAACTTGGGACCCAGTACTTC. V is TRBV30 and J is TRBJ2-5; 7 nucleotides align to TRBD1. Trimming took 5 bases from V and 7 from J; bases not matched to a gene: 16. Germline CDR1 reads GTSNPN; CDR2 reads SVGIG (reference sequence). This CDR3 spans 15 amino acids.